The 30 T cell receptor beta chains below were found in one sample sequenced in a study of T-cell memory formation after mild COVID-19. TCRdb re-called the 5' RACE reads through MiXCR, storing one row per CDR3 protein. This sample has roughly 310,000 distinct CDR3 sequences; 15% to 20% occur once, and the top ten carry 20% to 25%. The source material was PBMCs or a T cell subset sorted from them (not recorded which). These receptors all stem from a man aged 18 to 29 who had mild COVID-19 (a few samples of this study predate the infection). Cell type and time point are not known.

By proportion, this clonotype is medium-sized. The rearrangement links TRBV6-6 to TRBJ2-5; no clear D gene. The V and J ends lost 6 bases and 1 base respectively, with 15 bases between them. The CDR3 runs 15 residues. CDR1 MNHNY and CDR2 SVGAGI come from the germline V gene (reference sequence). Here the CDR3 reads CASRLKLTSQETQYF. CDR3 bases: TGTGCCAGCAGACTTAAGTTGACGTCCCAAGAGACCCAGTACTTC.

This clonotype was seen a few times. The V call is TRBV29-1, the J call TRBJ1-6; D is perhaps TRBD1 (5 bases). This CDR3 is 13 amino acids long. Germline V gene data show CDR1 as SQVTM and CDR2 as ANQGSEA. V was shortened by 5 bases and J by 8 bases, with 13 bases between the two germline ends. The CDR3 loop reads CSVRQNADSPLHF. DNA of the CDR3: TGCAGCGTTCGACAGAATGCCGATTCACCCCTCCACTTT.

A few counts support this clonotype. The chain links TRBV20-1 to TRBJ2-1; D is possibly TRBD1 or TRBD2 (6 bases each). The ends were cut back, 2 bases at V and 3 bases at J, with 11 bases in the middle. The CDR3 extends over 14 amino acids. Germline lookup yields CDR1 DFQATT and CDR2 SNEGSKA (reference sequence). The CDR3 DNA is TGCAGTGCTAGATGGGGGGCCATCTACAATGAGCAGTTCTTC. This translates into CSARWGAIYNEQFF.

Ten or more counts support this clonotype. The genes are TRBV20-1 and TRBJ2-2; no clear D gene. This CDR3 is 12 amino acids long. CDR1 DFQATT and CDR2 SNEGSKA come from the germline V gene (reference sequence). V lost 5 bases and J lost 5, with 9 bases in between. This chain's CDR3 is CSASDQTGELFF. The CDR3 DNA sequence: TGCAGTGCTTCAGACCAAACCGGGGAGCTGTTTTTT.

Only a few counts were recorded for this clonotype. The chain has TRBV9 and TRBJ2-7, with TRBD2 identical over 9 bases. CDR1 SGDLS and CDR2 YYNGEE come from the germline V gene. V shed 3 bases, J shed 1 base, and the junction held 8 bases outside the gene matches. The CDR3 has 16 amino acids. CDR3 protein: CASSAMSSGASYEQYF. CDR3 sequence (DNA): TGTGCCAGCAGCGCGATGTCTAGCGGGGCGTCCTACGAGCAGTACTTC.

In this sample, this clonotype turned up a few times. This chain joins TRBV3-1 and TRBJ2-2, with 16 bases aligning to TRBD2. Trimming took 1 base from V and 5 from J; bases not matched to a gene: 10. There are 20 residues in the CDR3. CDR1 and CDR2 from the germline V gene are LGHDT and YNNKEL (reference sequence). The CDR3 loop reads CASSQVGLAGGPSGTGELFF. CDR3 nucleotide sequence: TGTGCCAGCAGCCAAGTGGGACTAGCGGGGGGGCCATCGGGAACCGGGGAGCTGTTTTTT.

This clonotype was seen a handful of times. V is TRBV25-1 and J is TRBJ2-1; TRBD2 might be the D (5 bases). V lost 2 bases and J lost 8, with 13 bases in between. This CDR3 has 14 residues. The germline V gene has CDR1 MGHDK and CDR2 SYGVNS. The CDR3 nucleotides are TGTGCCAGCAGTGAAGAGGGAACGCGCCATGAGCAGTTCTTC. It is translated as CASSEEGTRHEQFF.

This clonotype was seen more than once but under ten times. The chain joins TRBV6-5 to TRBJ2-5; 9 nucleotides line up with TRBD2. The CDR3 spans 16 residues. V shed 0 bases and J 7 bases; nucleotides not matched to a gene: 9. CDR1 is MNHEY, CDR2 SVGAGI, per germline. CDR3 protein: CASSYSASGVTATQYF. CDR3 coding DNA: TGTGCCAGCAGTTACTCGGCTAGCGGGGTGACCGCGACCCAGTACTTC.

V and J are TRBV5-1 and TRBJ2-3, with 8 bases fitting TRBD2. V gave up 3 bases and J gave up 0 bases; unmatched junction bases: 3. This CDR3 contains 15 residues. Germline V gene sequence: CDR1 SGHRS, CDR2 YFSETQ. The CDR3 spells CASSYGTSSTDTQYF. The CDR3 nucleotides are TGCGCCAGCAGCTACGGGACTAGTAGCACAGATACGCAGTATTTT.

The J gene is TRBJ1-1, the V gene TRBV7-2; no reliable D call. CDR1 is SGHTA, CDR2 FQGNSA, per germline. V was shortened by 5 bases and J by 4 bases, with 14 bases between the two germline ends. The CDR3 extends over 14 amino acids. The CDR3 nucleotides read TGTGCCAGCAGCCCCTCCGTAGGGAGCACTGAAGCTTTCTTT. It codes for CASSPSVGSTEAFF.

The chain links TRBV30 to TRBJ1-5; no reliable D call. The CDR3 totals 13 residues. V was cut by 1 base and J by 6 bases, with 10 bases left in between. CDR1 is GTSNPN, CDR2 SVGIG, per germline (reference sequence). The CDR3 sequence: CAWSGTVGQPQHF. CDR3 nucleotide sequence: TGTGCCTGGAGTGGTACAGTAGGTCAGCCCCAGCATTTT.

The gene calls are TRBV18 and TRBJ1-2, with a tentative D call TRBD1 (6 bases). Trimming left V 1 base short and J 6 bases short, with 18 bases between. CDR1 and CDR2 from the germline V gene are KGHSH and LQKENI. This CDR3 comprises 16 residues. The CDR3 is CASSPLGGRLADGYTF. CDR3 DNA sequence: TGTGCCAGCTCACCACTCGGGGGGCGCTTGGCGGATGGCTACACCTTC.

In this sample, this clonotype turned up a few times. This chain joins TRBV5-1 and TRBJ1-1; D is perhaps TRBD1 (5 bases). V lost 4 bases and J lost 8, with 12 bases in between. This CDR3 is built from 12 residues. The V gene's germline CDR1 is SGHRS and CDR2 YFSETQ. The CDR3 DNA reads as TGCGCCAGCAGCACTACAGGTCTAGAAGCTTTCTTT. It translates to CASSTTGLEAFF. The full variable domain, with the rest looked up from reference TRBV5-1 and TRBJ1-1, is KAGVTQTPRYLIKTRGQQVTLSCSPISGHRSVSWYQQTPGQGLQFLFEYFSETQRNKGNFPGRFSGRQFSNSRSEMNVSTLELGDSALYLCASSTTGLEAFFGQGTRLTVV.

This clonotype was found many times. The rearrangement uses TRBV5-1 and TRBJ1-1; no clear D. Trimming took off 4 bases at V and 10 bases at J, with 20 bases between the two ends. The germline gives CDR1 SGHRS, CDR2 YFSETQ. This CDR3 comprises 14 residues. The CDR3 reads CASSPFSTPSGAFF. CDR3 nucleotide sequence: TGCGCCAGCAGCCCTTTCAGCACTCCCTCTGGAGCTTTCTTT.

The chain has TRBV29-1 and TRBJ2-7, with TRBD1 matching over 11 bases. The CDR3 has 13 amino acids. Per germline, CDR1 SQVTM and CDR2 ANQGSEA. J lost 4 bases, V lost 7 bases, and 6 bases had no gene match. CDR3 nucleotides: TGCAGCGGAGGGACAGGGGGAGAATACGAGCAGTACTTC. Protein: CSGGTGGEYEQYF.

The genes are TRBV5-1 and TRBJ1-2; possible D gene TRBD1, 5 bases. The germline gives CDR1 SGHRS, CDR2 YFSETQ. Trimming took off 0 bases at V and 7 bases at J, with 19 bases between the two ends. CDR3 length equals 16 residues. The CDR3 here is CASSLDGVRQGGGYTF. CDR3 in DNA: TGCGCCAGCAGCTTGGACGGGGTCAGGCAGGGAGGTGGCTACACCTTC.

This sequence joins TRBV4-3 and TRBJ2-1; TRBD2 aligns across 9 bases. This CDR3 has 16 residues. The V gene's germline CDR1 is LGHNA and CDR2 YSLEER. V lost 1 base, J lost 7 bases, and 8 bases stayed unmatched. CDR3 amino acids: CASSQVQAGGSNEQFF. In DNA, the CDR3 is TGCGCCAGCAGCCAAGTACAAGCGGGGGGTTCGAATGAGCAGTTCTTC.

This clonotype was observed a few times. This chain connects TRBV4-2 to TRBJ2-1, with D possibly TRBD2 on 5 matching bases. V dropped 9 bases and J dropped 0 bases, with 15 bases sitting between them. From germline, CDR1 is LGHNA and CDR2 YNFKEQ. The CDR3 sequence is 15 residues long. CDR3: CASADSESSYNEQFF. The CDR3 bases are TGTGCCAGTGCCGATAGCGAGAGCTCCTACAATGAGCAGTTCTTC.

The chain combines TRBV4-1 with TRBJ2-3, with 10 bases identical to TRBD1. This CDR3 has 16 residues. CDR1 is MGHRA, CDR2 YSYEKL, per germline. Trimming at V came to 2 bases and at J to 2 bases, leaving 4 bases not matched to a gene. DNA for the CDR3: TGCGCCAGCAGCCAACCGGGGACAGGGGCCACAGATACGCAGTATTTT. Translation: CASSQPGTGATDTQYF.

The chain is built from TRBV4-3 and TRBJ2-4, with 7 bases lining up with TRBD2. The V gene end was trimmed by 0 bases and the J gene end by 0 bases; junction bases not matched to a gene: 5. The CDR3 length is 17 residues. CDR1 and CDR2 (germline): LGHNA, YSLEER. The CDR3 DNA reads TGCGCCAGCAGCCAAGAGGGGGGGAGCCTAGCCAAAAACATTCAGTACTTC. Translating it yields CASSQEGGSLAKNIQYF.

This clonotype was counted ten times or more. V and J are TRBV12-3 or TRBV12-4 and TRBJ2-3; tentatively, D is TRBD1 (6 bases). The CDR3 is 12 residues long. V was shortened by 7 bases and J by 6 bases, with 11 bases between the two germline ends. CDR3 coding DNA: TGTGCCAGCAATTTTAGGGGGGATACGCAGTATTTT. Its translation is CASNFRGDTQYF.

The chain recombines TRBV12-3 or TRBV12-4 with TRBJ1-1; 9 nucleotides align to TRBD1. The CDR3 extends over 15 amino acids. The junction had 8 bases not matched to a gene; V was cut back by 5 bases and J by 4 bases. The CDR3 loop is CASSQGTGWSTEAFF. The CDR3 DNA is TGTGCCAGCAGTCAGGGGACAGGGTGGAGCACTGAAGCTTTCTTT.

This clonotype was counted between two and nine times. The chain carries TRBV27 and TRBJ2-7; D is ambiguous. Trimming took 4 bases from V and 2 from J, leaving 9 bases between them. The CDR3 has 13 residues. Germline lookup yields CDR1 MNHEY and CDR2 SMNVEV (reference sequence). CDR3 DNA: TGTGCCAGCAGTTGGAACAGAACCTACGAGCAGTACGTC. Its translation: CASSWNRTYEQYV.

In the case of this clonotype: One end of the junction does not line up with germline, which may come from a read error. This chain uses TRBV2 with TRBJ2-1; perhaps D is TRBD1 or TRBD2 (7 bases each). The germline gives CDR1 SNHLY, CDR2 FYNNEI. The length of the CDR3 is 13 residues. CDR3 sequence (DNA): TGTGCCGGGGGGGGACAGAGATACAATGGGCAGTTCTTC. This encodes CAGGGQRYNGQFF.

This clonotype was seen more than once but under ten times. This chain links TRBV4-3 with TRBJ2-2; maybe TRBD1 (6 bases). The ends were cut back, 4 bases at V and 6 bases at J, with 12 bases in the middle. This CDR3 has 14 amino acids. Germline assignment: CDR1 LGHNA and CDR2 YSLEER. Written as DNA, the CDR3 is TGCGCCAGCAGCCGGTTACAGGGTCCCGGGGAGCTGTTTTTT. It translates to CASSRLQGPGELFF.

The V gene is TRBV7-2, the J gene TRBJ1-5, with no clear D. The CDR3 contains 14 residues. Trimming left V 6 bases short and J 7 bases short, with 16 bases between. From germline, CDR1 is SGHTA and CDR2 FQGNSA. Here the CDR3 reads CASSPASRNQPQHF. The CDR3 DNA follows: TGTGCCAGCAGTCCCGCCAGTCGGAACCAGCCCCAGCATTTT.

This clonotype was observed many times. V gene TRBV7-9 combines with J gene TRBJ2-7, with 7 bases lining up with TRBD1. V dropped 5 bases and J dropped 6; count of bases not matched to a gene: 7. CDR1 is SEHNR and CDR2 is FQNEAQ in the germline V gene (reference sequence). The CDR3 has 13 amino acids. The CDR3 nucleotides are TGTGCCAGCAGCCCGACAGGGCTTCTCGAGCAGTACTTC. Translating it yields CASSPTGLLEQYF. Based on the CDR3 plus reference TRBV7-9 and TRBJ2-7, the full variable domain is DTGVSQNPRHKITKRGQNVTFRCDPISEHNRLYWYRQTLGQGPEFLTYFQNEAQLEKSRLLSDRFSAERPKGSFSTLEIQRTEQGDSAMYLCASSPTGLLEQYFGPGTRLTVT.

V gene TRBV9 combines with J gene TRBJ2-3; no definite D call. Trimming shortened V by 0 bases and J by 3 bases, and 5 bases separated the two germline ends. The CDR3 extends over 13 amino acids. Looked up from germline, CDR1 is SGDLS and CDR2 is YYNGEE. CDR3 sequence (DNA): TGTGCCAGCAGCGTAGTGGTGACAGATACGCAGTATTTT. Protein sequence: CASSVVVTDTQYF.

This clonotype was counted ten times or more. The rearrangement links TRBV20-1 to TRBJ2-7, with TRBD1 matching 8 bases. Germline V lookup: CDR1 DFQATT, CDR2 SNEGSKA (reference sequence). Trimming at V came to 6 bases and at J to 2 bases, leaving 6 bases not matched to a gene. CDR3 size: 13 residues. CDR3 sequence: CSAVDRATYEQYV. CDR3 DNA: TGCAGTGCCGTGGACAGGGCCACCTACGAGCAGTACGTC.

V is TRBV7-2 and J is TRBJ2-2; D not resolved. The CDR3 sequence is 13 residues long. Trimming took 5 bases from V and 5 from J, leaving 9 bases between them. Germline V CDR1 and CDR2: SGHTA, FQGNSA. DNA of the CDR3: TGTGCCAGCAGCCAAAGTGCAACCGGGGAGCTGTTTTTT. This sequence encodes CASSQSATGELFF.